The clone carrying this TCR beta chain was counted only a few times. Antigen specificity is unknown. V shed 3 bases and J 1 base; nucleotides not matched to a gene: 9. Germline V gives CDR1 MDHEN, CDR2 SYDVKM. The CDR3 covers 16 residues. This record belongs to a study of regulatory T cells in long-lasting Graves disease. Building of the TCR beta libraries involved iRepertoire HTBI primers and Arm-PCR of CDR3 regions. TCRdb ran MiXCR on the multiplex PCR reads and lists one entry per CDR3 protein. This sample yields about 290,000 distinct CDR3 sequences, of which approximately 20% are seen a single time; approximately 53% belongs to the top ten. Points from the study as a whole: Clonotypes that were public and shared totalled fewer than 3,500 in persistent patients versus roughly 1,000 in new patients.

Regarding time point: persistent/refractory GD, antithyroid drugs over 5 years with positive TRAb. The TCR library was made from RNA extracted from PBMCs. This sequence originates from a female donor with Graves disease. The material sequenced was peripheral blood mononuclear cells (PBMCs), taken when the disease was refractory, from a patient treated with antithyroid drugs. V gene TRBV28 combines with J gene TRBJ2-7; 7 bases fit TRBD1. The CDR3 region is CASSFKGDSTSYEQYF. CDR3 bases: TGTGCCAGCAGTTTTAAGGGGGACAGCACGTCCTACGAGCAGTACTTC.